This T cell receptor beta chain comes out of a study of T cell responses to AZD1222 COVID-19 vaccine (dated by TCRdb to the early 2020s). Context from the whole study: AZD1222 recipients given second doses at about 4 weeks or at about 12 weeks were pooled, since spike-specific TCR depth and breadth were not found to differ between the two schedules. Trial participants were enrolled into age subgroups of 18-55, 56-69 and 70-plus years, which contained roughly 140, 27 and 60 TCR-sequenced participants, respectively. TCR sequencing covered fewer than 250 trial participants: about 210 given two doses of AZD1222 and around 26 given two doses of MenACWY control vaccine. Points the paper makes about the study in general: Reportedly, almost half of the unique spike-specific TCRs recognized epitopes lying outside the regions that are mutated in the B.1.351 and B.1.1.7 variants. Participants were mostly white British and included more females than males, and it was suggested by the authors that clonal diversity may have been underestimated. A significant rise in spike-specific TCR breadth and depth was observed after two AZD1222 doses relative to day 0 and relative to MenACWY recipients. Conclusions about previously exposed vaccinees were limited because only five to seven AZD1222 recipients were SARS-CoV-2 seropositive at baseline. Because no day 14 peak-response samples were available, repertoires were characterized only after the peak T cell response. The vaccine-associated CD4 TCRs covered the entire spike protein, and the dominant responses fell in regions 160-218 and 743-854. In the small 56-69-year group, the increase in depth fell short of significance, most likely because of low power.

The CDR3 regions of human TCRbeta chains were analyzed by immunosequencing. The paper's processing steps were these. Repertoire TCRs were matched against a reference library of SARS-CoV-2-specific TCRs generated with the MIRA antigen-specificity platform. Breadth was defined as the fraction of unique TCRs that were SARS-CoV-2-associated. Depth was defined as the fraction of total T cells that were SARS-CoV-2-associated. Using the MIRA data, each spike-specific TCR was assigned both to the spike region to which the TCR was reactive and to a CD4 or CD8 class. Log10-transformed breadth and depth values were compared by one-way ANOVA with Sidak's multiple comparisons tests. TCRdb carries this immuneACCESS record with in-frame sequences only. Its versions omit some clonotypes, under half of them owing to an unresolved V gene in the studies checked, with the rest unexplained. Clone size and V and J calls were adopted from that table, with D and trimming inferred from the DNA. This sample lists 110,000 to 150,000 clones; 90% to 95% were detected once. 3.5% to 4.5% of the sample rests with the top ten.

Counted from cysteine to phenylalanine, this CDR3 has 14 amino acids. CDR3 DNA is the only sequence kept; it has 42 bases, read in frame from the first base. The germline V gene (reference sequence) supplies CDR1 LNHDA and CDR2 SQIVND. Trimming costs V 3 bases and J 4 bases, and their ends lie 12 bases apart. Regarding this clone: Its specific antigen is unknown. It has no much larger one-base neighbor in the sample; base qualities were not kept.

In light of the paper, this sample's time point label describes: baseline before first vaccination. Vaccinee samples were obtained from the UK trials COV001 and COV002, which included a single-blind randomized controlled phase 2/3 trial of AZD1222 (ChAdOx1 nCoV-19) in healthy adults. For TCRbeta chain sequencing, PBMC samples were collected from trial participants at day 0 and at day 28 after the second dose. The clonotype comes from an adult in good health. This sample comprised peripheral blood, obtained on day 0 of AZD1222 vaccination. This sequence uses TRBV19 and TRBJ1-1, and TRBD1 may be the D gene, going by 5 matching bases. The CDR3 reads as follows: CASSISRRGTEAFF. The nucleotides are TGTGCCAGTAGTATTTCCAGGAGGGGCACTGAAGCTTTCTTT.